These T cell receptor beta chains were read from a single sample in a study of response to subunit inactivated influenza vaccine. TCRdb analysed the RT-PCR reads with MiXCR anew, one entry per CDR3 protein. The sample holds around 710,000 distinct CDR3 sequences; around 14% are singletons and the top ten take roughly 6.4%. The sequenced sample was PBMCs from blood, obtained around 14 days before vaccination. These receptors were collected from a man aged 45 to 65 who received an inactivated influenza vaccine. Both conserved end residues are part of each CDR3. For some rows the clone size is stated as once, few or many, or as a class when expanded; others skip it.

>-|TRBV7-2|TRBJ1-2
CASSRDVLNYGYTF
>few|TRBV27|TRBJ1-2
CASSLSGRGNYGYTF
>few|TRBV18|TRBJ1-2
CASSRSVWTGTNYGYTF
>-|TRBV9|TRBJ2-3
CASSFVAGADTQYF
>few|TRBV20-1|TRBJ2-1
CSALLTSGVSSSYNEQFF
>few|TRBV3-1|TRBJ1-2
CASSQRGGYGYTF
>many|TRBV6-2/TRBV6-3|TRBJ2-1
CASSYSRYNEQFF
>once|TRBV10-3|TRBJ2-1
CAISEEGGAYNEQFF
>few|TRBV20-1|TRBJ2-3
CSARGTGTDTQYF
>-|TRBV27|TRBJ1-1
CASSFSEGPEAFF
>few|TRBV20-1|TRBJ2-1
CSASPDIRGGLNEQFF
>many|TRBV7-8|TRBJ1-4
CASSWRQGSNEKLFF
>few|TRBV7-2|TRBJ2-7
CASSLMAGDNEQYF
>-|TRBV20-1|TRBJ1-1
CSAREPGRGPEAFF
>-|TRBV20-1|TRBJ2-1
CSATHNEQFF
>-|TRBV5-1|TRBJ2-1
CASSLVGSRTYNEQFF
>few|TRBV6-6|TRBJ1-4
CASRPASEKLFF
>few|TRBV24-1|TRBJ2-7
CATSDPKTGGSYEQYF
>-|TRBV29-1|TRBJ2-7
CSVEDRGRLGEQYF
>-|TRBV9|TRBJ2-2
CASSEGGSQTSGRVPGELFF
>few|TRBV4-1|TRBJ2-7
CASSQGWDRVSEQYF
>few|TRBV7-2|TRBJ2-7
CASSPRLREGSPYF
>many|TRBV5-1|TRBJ2-7
CASSFEGTAVGKYF
>few|TRBV10-3|TRBJ2-1
CAISELLLAYNEQFF
>few|TRBV19|TRBJ2-1
CASRPTRGGKQFF
>-|TRBV7-2|TRBJ1-2
CASSRQGETSYGYTF
>few|TRBV6-1|TRBJ2-5
CASRAGGLETQYF
>few|TRBV5-1|TRBJ2-5
CASSLVRQSGETQYF
>-|TRBV6-2/TRBV6-3|TRBJ2-3
CASSYPPGTGSADTQYF
>few|TRBV28|TRBJ2-5
CASSRRASGSQETQYF
>many|TRBV10-3|TRBJ2-4
CATLDGGVGIQYF
>-|TRBV20-1|TRBJ2-3
CSATPPGPDTQYF
>-|TRBV20-1|TRBJ1-2
CSADRTGNYGYTF
>-|TRBV10-2|TRBJ1-4
CASSEGDTFGEKLFF
>few|TRBV10-3|TRBJ1-2
CAISERDTNYGYTF
>-|TRBV29-1|TRBJ1-2
CSVGPRGQWGYTF
>-|TRBV6-1|TRBJ1-5
CASSPGWDRATGQPQHF
>-|TRBV5-1|TRBJ2-1
CASSSGLGGSSYNEQFF
>many|TRBV7-2|TRBJ1-1
CASRQRGGVGEAFF
>few|TRBV28|TRBJ2-1
CASSFSFSGREGEPYNEQFF